This T cell receptor (beta chain) comes out of a study of human T cells and chemical hapten exposure. This clonotype came up a few times. TCRdb reanalysed the RACE reads using MiXCR and keeps one entry per CDR3 protein. The sample lists about 77,000 distinct CDR3 sequences, approximately 8.1% occurring once. The time point was: healthy volunteer bleed at 6 weeks. Whole blood, unfractionated, served as the material for total RNA extraction. CDR1 is MGHRA, CDR2 YSYEKL, per germline. The CDR3 sequence is 14 residues long. V was cut by 2 bases and J by 7 bases, with 11 bases left in between. Sequencing was done on a sample of whole blood. The chain has TRBV4-1 and TRBJ2-2, with D perhaps assigned TRBD1 or TRBD2 (5 bases each). This TCR came from a female donor in good health. Some clones in this sample may be carry-over from other donors' samples. CDR3 coding DNA: TGCGCCAGCAGCCAAAGAGGGGTGATCGGGGAGCTGTTTTTT. This codes for CASSQRGVIGELFF.